This entry is about one T cell receptor (beta chain). Its antigen remains unidentified. Healthy bone marrow donors made up the donors. The V end lost 4 bases, the J end lost 6 bases, and 15 bases lay between the germline ends. The CDR3 is 15 residues long. From germline, CDR1 is SGHTA and CDR2 FQGNSA. This sample stems from a study of cytomegalovirus exposure and HLA in healthy donors. The study, taken as a whole, reports: Overall, approximately 150 TCR beta chains were annotated as cytomegalovirus-associated. Exclusion applied to some V segments, including TRBV6-2 and TRBV6-3, as they were indistinguishable. TCR beta V- and J-gene trimming was later associated with a missense DCLRE1C variant.

Amplification used 60 Vbeta primers and 13 Jbeta primers. Produced via immunoSEQ multiplex PCR; TCRdb's table is partial and in-frame only. The profile covers 95,000 to 150,000 clones, with around four fifths appearing a single time and 15% to 20% taken by the ten largest. Input material: PBMCs. The chain is built from TRBV7-2 and TRBJ1-4; no definite D call. The TCR originated in a man aged 18-30 years in good health and CMV-seropositive. Here the CDR3 DNA reads TGTGCCAGCAGCTCTGCCGGGATCACGCATGAAAAACTGTTTTTT. Its translation: CASSSAGITHEKLFF. Together with reference TRBV7-2 and TRBJ1-4, the CDR3 gives the full variable domain: GAGVSQSPSNKVTEKGKDVELRCDPISGHTALYWYRQSLGQGLEFLIYFQGNSAPDKSGLPSDRFSAERTGGSVSTLTIQRTQQEDSAVYLCASSSAGITHEKLFFGSGTQLSVL.